The 8 T cell receptor beta chains below all came from one sample that was sequenced in a study of patients and donors after allogeneic stem cell transplantation. TCRdb itself ran the RT-PCR reads through MiXCR, one entry per CDR3 protein. The sample comprises about 57,000 distinct CDR3 sequences, more than 10% of which are singletons, and about a third rests with the top ten. The material sequenced was blood, either unsorted or a sorted T cell fraction (not recorded which). These receptors all come from a human donor who was either an allogeneic HSCT recipient or a stem cell or donor lymphocyte infusion donor (not recorded which). It is not recorded whose cells these are; they may come from a transplant donor.

The gene calls are TRBV6-4 and TRBJ2-3; TRBD2 matches at 9 bases. The V segment lost 4 bases and the J segment 4 bases; nucleotides outside the gene matches: 12. Germline CDR1 MRHNA, CDR2 SNTAGT. The CDR3 has 17 residues. CDR3 in amino acids: CASSGPSWAGGPDTQYF. The CDR3 bases are TGTGCCAGCAGTGGCCCCTCCTGGGCGGGAGGGCCAGATACGCAGTATTTT.

This clonotype showed up just a few times. J is TRBJ2-1 and V is TRBV7-2, with 10 bases fitting TRBD2. Trimming cost V 5 bases and J 6 bases; bases outside gene matches: 7. CDR1 and CDR2 (germline): SGHTA, FQGNSA. This CDR3 region has 15 residues. CDR3 loop: CASSAGLAETNEQFF. The CDR3 nucleotides are TGTGCCAGCAGCGCCGGACTAGCGGAAACCAATGAGCAGTTCTTC.

This clonotype has a count of ten or more. The rearrangement links TRBV7-6 to TRBJ1-1; D gene uncertain. Germline lookup yields CDR1 SGHVS and CDR2 FNYEAQ. Trimming removed 0 bases at V and 8 bases at J, with 16 bases between. The CDR3 spans 15 residues. The CDR3 protein is CASSLAPRDQWEAFF. CDR3 sequence (DNA): TGTGCCAGCAGCTTAGCCCCTCGGGATCAGTGGGAAGCTTTCTTT.

This clonotype was seen a handful of times. CDR3 loop: CASSLDFATNSPLHF. CDR3 coding DNA: TGCGCCAGCAGCTTGGACTTTGCGACCAATTCACCCCTCCACTTT. The chain carries TRBV5-1 and TRBJ1-6; no clear D gene. Germline V gene lookup returns CDR1 SGHRS and CDR2 YFSETQ. Trimming took 0 bases from V and 7 from J, leaving 11 bases between them. The CDR3 sequence is 15 residues long.

The chain employs TRBV5-1 and TRBJ2-3, with D hard to call. The CDR3 is 16 residues long. CDR1 and CDR2 (germline): SGHRS, YFSETQ. With 0 bases removed from V and 0 bases from J, the gap between germline ends came to 11 bases. DNA of the CDR3: TGCGCCAGCAGCTTGGGGCAGCCCCTTAGCACAGATACGCAGTATTTT. Its protein product is CASSLGQPLSTDTQYF.

This clonotype was counted only a few times. CDR3 bases: TGTGCCTGCGGCCCAAAGGCCTACGAGCAGTACTTC. Translated, it gives CACGPKAYEQYF. The chain combines TRBV30 with TRBJ2-7; D is unclear. In germline, CDR1 is GTSNPN, CDR2 SVGIG (reference sequence). The CDR3 runs to 12 residues. Trimming pared 6 bases from V and 2 bases from J, leaving 11 bases between.

This clonotype was seen only once. The chain employs TRBV6-6 and TRBJ2-7; unclear D gene. The CDR3 is 14 residues long. CDR1 is MNHNY, CDR2 SVGAGI, per germline (reference sequence). The germline V and J ends were trimmed by 0 bases and 0 bases, with 6 bases remaining between them. The CDR3 bases are TGTGCCAGCAGTTACTCCACTGACTCCTACGAGCAGTACTTC. Protein product: CASSYSTDSYEQYF.

CDR3 residues: CASSLESRGSNQPQHF. CDR3 DNA sequence: TGTGCCAGCAGCTTAGAGAGCAGGGGTAGCAATCAGCCCCAGCATTTT. This chain links TRBV7-8 with TRBJ1-5, with D perhaps TRBD1 (6 bases). V shed 1 base and J shed 0 bases, with 10 bases lying between them. CDR3 size: 16 residues. CDR1 is SGHVS and CDR2 is FQNEAQ in the germline V gene.